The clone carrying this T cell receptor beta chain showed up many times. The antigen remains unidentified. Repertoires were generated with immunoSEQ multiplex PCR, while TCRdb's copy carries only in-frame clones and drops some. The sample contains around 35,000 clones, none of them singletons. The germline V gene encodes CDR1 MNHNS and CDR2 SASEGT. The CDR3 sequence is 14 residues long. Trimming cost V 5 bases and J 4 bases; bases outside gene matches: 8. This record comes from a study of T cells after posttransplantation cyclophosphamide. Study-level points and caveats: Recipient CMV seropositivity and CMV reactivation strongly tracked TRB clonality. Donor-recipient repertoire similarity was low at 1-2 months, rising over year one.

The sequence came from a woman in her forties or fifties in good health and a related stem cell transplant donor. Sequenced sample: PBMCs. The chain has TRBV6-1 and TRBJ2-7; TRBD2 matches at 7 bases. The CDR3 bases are TGTGCCAGCAGTCCGGGGCTAGCGGAGTACGAGCAGTACTTC. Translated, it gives CASSPGLAEYEQYF.